Below are 3 T cell receptor beta chains sequenced from a single sample in a study of cytomegalovirus exposure and HLA in healthy donors. The PCR was carried out with 60 Vbeta primers and 13 Jbeta primers. Sequenced by immunoSEQ multiplex PCR; TCRdb stores in-frame clones only, minus some. The sample yields about 160,000 clones, approximately 76% seen once. Sequences were obtained from PBMCs. The receptors come from a man between 60 and 75 years old in good health and CMV-seronegative.

Here the CDR3 reads CASSDRGGTGELFF. As DNA, the CDR3 is TGTGCCAGCAGCGACAGGGGTGGCACCGGGGAGCTGTTTTTT. V is TRBV13 and J is TRBJ2-2; 8 nucleotides align to TRBD1. The CDR3 has 14 amino acids. V gave up 5 bases and J gave up 4 bases; unmatched junction bases: 3. Germline V CDR1 and CDR2: PRHDT, FYEKMQ (reference sequence).

The CDR3 region is CASSRDRPMDTGELFF. The CDR3 region has the DNA TGCGCCAGCAGCCGAGACAGGCCCATGGACACCGGGGAGCTGTTTTTT. The V call is TRBV5-1, the J call TRBJ2-2, with a possible D match to TRBD1 (6 bases). V lost 4 bases and J 3 bases, leaving 16 bases between the germline ends. CDR3 length: 16 amino acids. Germline CDR1 SGHRS, CDR2 YFSETQ. The variable domain in full, completed from reference TRBV5-1 and TRBJ2-2, reads KAGVTQTPRYLIKTRGQQVTLSCSPISGHRSVSWYQQTPGQGLQFLFEYFSETQRNKGNFPGRFSGRQFSNSRSEMNVSTLELGDSALYLCASSRDRPMDTGELFFGEGSRLTVL.

The V gene is TRBV7-7, the J gene TRBJ1-4; possible D gene TRBD1, 6 bases. V was pared by 1 base and J by 3 bases, with 9 bases between. The CDR3 is 15 residues long. Germline loops: CDR1 SSHAT, CDR2 FNYEAQ (reference sequence). The CDR3 DNA is TGTGCCAGCAGCTTAGTTTGGGGGCCTAATGAAAAACTGTTTTTT. It specifies CASSLVWGPNEKLFF.